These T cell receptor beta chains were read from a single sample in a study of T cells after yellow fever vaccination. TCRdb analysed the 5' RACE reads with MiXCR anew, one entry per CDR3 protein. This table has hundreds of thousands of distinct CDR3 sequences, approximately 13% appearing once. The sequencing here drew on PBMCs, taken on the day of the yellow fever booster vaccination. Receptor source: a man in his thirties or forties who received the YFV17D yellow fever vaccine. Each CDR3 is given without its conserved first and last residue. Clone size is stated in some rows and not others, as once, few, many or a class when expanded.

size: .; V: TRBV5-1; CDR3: ASSLSGTGIYNEQF
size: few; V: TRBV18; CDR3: ASSPAGAWETQY
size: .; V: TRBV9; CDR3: ASSVDAWDNYEQY
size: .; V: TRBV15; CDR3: ATSLTRNTEAF
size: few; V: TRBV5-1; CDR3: ASSLTTADSYEQY
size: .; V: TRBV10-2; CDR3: ASSDLAGGPGTQY
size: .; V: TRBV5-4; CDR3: ASSPGGTGGIIEKLF
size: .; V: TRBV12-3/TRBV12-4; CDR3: ASSPGQGFVTEAF
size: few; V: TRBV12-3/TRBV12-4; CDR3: ASSLGLAGYKNIQY
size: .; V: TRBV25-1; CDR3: ASSESGGGTGELF
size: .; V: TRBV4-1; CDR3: ASSPGGVGKHTGEQF
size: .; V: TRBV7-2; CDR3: ASSLGQGRNYGYT
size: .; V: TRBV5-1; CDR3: ASSLAVGGSYSQETQY
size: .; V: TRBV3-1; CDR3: ASSHPGTFRSGELF
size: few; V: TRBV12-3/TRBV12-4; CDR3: ASSSTHRDTQY
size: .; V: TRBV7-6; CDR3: ASSFSGREQY
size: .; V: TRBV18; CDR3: ASSPKGTPDNEQF
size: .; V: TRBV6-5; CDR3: ASSYPGLGYGYT
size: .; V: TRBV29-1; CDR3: SVGGGNEQY
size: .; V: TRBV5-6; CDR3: ASSLLPGELF
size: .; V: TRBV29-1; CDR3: SVERDRGSGELF
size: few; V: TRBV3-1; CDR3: ASSQDQATQY
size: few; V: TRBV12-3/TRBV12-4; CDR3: ASISASGTYRELF
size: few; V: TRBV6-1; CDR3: ASSIAGGPEAYNEQF
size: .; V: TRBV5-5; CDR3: ASSLGLARGDTQY
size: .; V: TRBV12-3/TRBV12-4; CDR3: ASSPTTGGRSEQF
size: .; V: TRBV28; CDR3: ASSRDYFYEQY
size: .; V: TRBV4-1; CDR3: ASSQAGRGERNEQF
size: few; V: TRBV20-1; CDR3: SANSGRDYNEQF
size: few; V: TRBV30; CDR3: AQGQGAVTDTQY
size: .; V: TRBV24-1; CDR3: ATMTSGSSYNEQF
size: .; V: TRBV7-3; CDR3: ASSLDPGRLGNEQF
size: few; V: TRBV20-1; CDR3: SAREHTGDIQY
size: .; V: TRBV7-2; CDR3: ASSLDRGGQF
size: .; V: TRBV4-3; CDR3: ASSQEVAGVWNEQF
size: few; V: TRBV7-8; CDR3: ASSLGRALTYEQY
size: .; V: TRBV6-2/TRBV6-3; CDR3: ASSHTSGRIYRRQETQY
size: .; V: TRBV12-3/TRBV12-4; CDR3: ASSFSGVSTDTQY
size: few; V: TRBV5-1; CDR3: ASSLGHGLQETQY
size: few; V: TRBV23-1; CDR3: ASTRKRESSYEQY
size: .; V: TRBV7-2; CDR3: ASSFRSDTQY
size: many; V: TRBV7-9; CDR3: ASSKMTGSNTEAF